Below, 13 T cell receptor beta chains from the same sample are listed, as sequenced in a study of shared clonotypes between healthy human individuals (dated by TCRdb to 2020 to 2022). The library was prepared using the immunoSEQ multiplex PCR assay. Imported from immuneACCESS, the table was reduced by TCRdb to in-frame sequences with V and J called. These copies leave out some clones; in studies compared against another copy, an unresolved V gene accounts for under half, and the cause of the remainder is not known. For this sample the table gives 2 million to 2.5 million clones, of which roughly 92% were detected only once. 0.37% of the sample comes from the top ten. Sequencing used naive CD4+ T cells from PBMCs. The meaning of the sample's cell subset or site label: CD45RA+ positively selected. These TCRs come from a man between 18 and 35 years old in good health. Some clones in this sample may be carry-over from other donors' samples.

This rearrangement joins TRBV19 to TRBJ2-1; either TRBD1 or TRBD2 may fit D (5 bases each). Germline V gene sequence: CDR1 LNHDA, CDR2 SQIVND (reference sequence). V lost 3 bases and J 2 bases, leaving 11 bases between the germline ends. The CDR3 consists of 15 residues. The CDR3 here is CASSMERGPYNEQFF. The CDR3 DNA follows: TGTGCCAGTAGTATGGAGAGGGGTCCCTACAATGAGCAGTTCTTC.

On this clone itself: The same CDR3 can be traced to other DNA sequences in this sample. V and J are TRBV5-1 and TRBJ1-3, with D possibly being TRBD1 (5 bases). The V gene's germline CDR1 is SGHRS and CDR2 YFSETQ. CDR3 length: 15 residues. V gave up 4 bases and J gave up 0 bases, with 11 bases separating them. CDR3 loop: CASSLGPSSGNTIYF. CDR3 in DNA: TGCGCCAGCAGCCTGGGGCCTAGCTCTGGAAACACCATATATTTT.

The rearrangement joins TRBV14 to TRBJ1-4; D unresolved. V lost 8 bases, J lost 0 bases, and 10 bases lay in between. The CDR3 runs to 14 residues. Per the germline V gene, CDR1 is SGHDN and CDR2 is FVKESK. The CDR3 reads CASARTPTNEKLFF. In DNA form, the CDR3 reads TGTGCCAGCGCCAGGACTCCAACTAATGAAAAACTGTTTTTT.

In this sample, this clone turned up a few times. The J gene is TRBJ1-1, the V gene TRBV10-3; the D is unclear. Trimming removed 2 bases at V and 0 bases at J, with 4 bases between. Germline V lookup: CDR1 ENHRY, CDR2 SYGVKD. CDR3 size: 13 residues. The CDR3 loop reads CAISENLNTEAFF. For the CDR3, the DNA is TGTGCCATCAGTGAGAATCTGAACACTGAAGCTTTCTTT.

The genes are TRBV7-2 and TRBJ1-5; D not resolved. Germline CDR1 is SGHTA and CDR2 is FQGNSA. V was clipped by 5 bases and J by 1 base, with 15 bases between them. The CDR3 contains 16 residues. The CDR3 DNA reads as TGTGCCAGCAGCGCCTTTGGGGTCCGGAGCAATCAGCCCCAGCATTTT. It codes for CASSAFGVRSNQPQHF.

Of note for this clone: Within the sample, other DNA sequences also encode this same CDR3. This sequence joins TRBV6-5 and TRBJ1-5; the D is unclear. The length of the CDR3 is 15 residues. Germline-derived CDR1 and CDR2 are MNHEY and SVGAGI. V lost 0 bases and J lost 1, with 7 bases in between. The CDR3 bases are TGTGCCAGCAGTTACTCGAGCAGGAGCAATCAGCCCCAGCATTTT. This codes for CASSYSSRSNQPQHF.

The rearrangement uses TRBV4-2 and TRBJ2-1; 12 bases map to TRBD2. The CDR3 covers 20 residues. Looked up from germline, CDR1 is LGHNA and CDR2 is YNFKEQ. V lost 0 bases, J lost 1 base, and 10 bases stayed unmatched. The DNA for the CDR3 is TGTGCCAGCAGCCAAGACGGGTGGGCTAGCGGGAGGGATTCCTACAATGAGCAGTTCTTC. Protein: CASSQDGWASGRDSYNEQFF.

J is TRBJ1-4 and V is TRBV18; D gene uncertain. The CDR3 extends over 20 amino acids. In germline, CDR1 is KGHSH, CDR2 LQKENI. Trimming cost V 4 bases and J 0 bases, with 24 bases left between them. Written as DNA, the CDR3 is TGTGCCAGCTCACGTCGGGCGGTTTTCCCTAAACCTGCAACTAATGAAAAACTGTTTTTT. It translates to CASSRRAVFPKPATNEKLFF. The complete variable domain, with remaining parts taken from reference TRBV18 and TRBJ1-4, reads NAGVMQNPRHLVRRRGQEARLRCSPMKGHSHVYWYRQLPEEGLKFMVYLQKENIIDESGMPKERFSAEFPKEGPSILRIQQVVRGDSAAYFCASSRRAVFPKPATNEKLFFGSGTQLSVL.

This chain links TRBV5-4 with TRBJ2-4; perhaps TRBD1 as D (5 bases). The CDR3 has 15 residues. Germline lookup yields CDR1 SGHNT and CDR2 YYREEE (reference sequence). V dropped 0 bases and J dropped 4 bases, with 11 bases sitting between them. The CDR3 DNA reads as TGTGCCAGCAGCTTGGCCAAAGGGGATAAAAACATTCAGTACTTC. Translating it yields CASSLAKGDKNIQYF.

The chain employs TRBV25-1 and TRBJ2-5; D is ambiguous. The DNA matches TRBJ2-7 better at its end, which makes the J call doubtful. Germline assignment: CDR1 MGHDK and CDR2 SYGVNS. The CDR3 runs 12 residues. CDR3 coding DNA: TGTGCCAGCAGTACCGCCTCCTACGAGCAGTACTTC. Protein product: CASSTASYEQYF.

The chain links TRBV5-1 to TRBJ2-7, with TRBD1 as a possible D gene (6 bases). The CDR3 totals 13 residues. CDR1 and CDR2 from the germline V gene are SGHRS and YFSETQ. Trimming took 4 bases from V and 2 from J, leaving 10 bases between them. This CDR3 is CASSRGQPYEQYF. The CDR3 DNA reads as TGCGCCAGCAGCCGCGGACAGCCCTACGAGCAGTACTTC.

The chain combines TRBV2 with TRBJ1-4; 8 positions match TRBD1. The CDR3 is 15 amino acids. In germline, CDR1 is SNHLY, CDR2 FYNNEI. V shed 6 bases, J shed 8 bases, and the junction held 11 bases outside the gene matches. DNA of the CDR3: TGTGCCAGCAGGGTTCGGGCAGGGGGCCGCGAAAAACTGTTTTTT. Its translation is CASRVRAGGREKLFF.

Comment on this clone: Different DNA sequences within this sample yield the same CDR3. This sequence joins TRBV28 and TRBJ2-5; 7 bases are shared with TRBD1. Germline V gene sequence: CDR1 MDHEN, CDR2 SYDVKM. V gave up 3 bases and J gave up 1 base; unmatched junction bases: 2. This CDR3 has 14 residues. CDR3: CASSFYRGQETQYF. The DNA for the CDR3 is TGTGCCAGCAGTTTTTACAGGGGCCAAGAGACCCAGTACTTC.